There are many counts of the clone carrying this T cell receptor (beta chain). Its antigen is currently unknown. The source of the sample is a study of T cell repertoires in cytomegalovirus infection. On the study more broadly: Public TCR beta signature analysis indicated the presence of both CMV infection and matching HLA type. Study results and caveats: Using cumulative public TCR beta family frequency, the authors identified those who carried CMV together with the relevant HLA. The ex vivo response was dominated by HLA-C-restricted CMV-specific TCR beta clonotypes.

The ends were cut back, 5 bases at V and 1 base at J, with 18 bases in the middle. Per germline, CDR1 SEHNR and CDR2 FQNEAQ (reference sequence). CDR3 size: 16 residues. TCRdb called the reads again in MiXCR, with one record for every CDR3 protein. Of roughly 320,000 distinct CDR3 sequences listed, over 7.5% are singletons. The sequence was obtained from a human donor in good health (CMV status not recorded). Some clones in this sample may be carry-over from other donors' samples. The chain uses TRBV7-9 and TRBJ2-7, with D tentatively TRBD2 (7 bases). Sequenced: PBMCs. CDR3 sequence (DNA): TGTGCCAGCAGCCATCAGAGGGGGGGGAGTTCCTACGAGCAGTACTTC. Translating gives CASSHQRGGSSYEQYF.